Each of the 19 T cell receptor beta chains below was sequenced from the same sample in a study of chronic HIV infection and antiretroviral therapy (dated by TCRdb to about 2015). Library method: 5' RACE. Sequenced on an Illumina MiSeq. Using fastp trimming at Q25 and MiXCR clonotype assembly, TCRdb reanalyzed the public sequencing data and kept in-frame beta chains. Rows merge per CDR3 protein into single entries with the most common DNA and genes. The table for this sample lists 45,000 to 55,000 distinct CDR3 sequences; over 15% of them were counted only once. Jointly, the top ten make up approximately 2.8% of the sample. Sequencing was performed on peripheral blood. The receptors were gathered from an adult who had HIV and had not received antiretroviral therapy, or was an uninfected healthy control (not recorded which).

This clonotype was counted a few times. This chain joins TRBV5-4 and TRBJ1-5; 7 nucleotides match TRBD1. The CDR3 is made up of 12 amino acids. Germline values: CDR1 SGHNT, CDR2 YYREEE (reference sequence). V was pared by 4 bases and J by 10 bases, with 5 bases of the junction left unmatched. The CDR3 reads CASSEQGQPQHF. The CDR3 DNA reads TGTGCCAGCAGCGAACAGGGGCAACCCCAGCATTTT.

In this sample, this clonotype turned up a few times. The chain recombines TRBV28 with TRBJ2-7; D is perhaps TRBD2 (5 bases). The germline V gene encodes CDR1 MDHEN and CDR2 SYDVKM. Trimming took 3 bases from V and 3 from J, leaving 15 bases between them. This CDR3 contains 15 residues. The CDR3 loop is CASSFRPPRGYEQYF. CDR3 coding DNA: TGTGCCAGCAGTTTTCGCCCGCCCCGGGGCTACGAGCAGTACTTC.

The J gene is TRBJ2-1, the V gene TRBV5-4; D is perhaps TRBD1 (8 bases). Trimming cost V 4 bases and J 8 bases, with 16 bases left between them. Germline CDR1 SGHNT, CDR2 YYREEE (reference sequence). The CDR3 covers 14 residues. The CDR3 DNA reads as TGTGCCAGCAGCGCGGACAGGGAGGGCGATGAGCAGTTCTTC. It encodes CASSADREGDEQFF.

V gene TRBV7-2 combines with J gene TRBJ2-3; a possible D gene is TRBD2 (6 bases). The CDR3 is made up of 14 amino acids. Germline CDR1 reads SGHTA; CDR2 reads FQGNSA. Trimming left V 8 bases short and J 1 base short, with 13 bases between. As DNA, the CDR3 is TGTGCCAGCGGGCGGAGGGCCCGCACAGATACGCAGTATTTT. Translated, it gives CASGRRARTDTQYF.

J is TRBJ2-2 and V is TRBV6-4; 7 bases are a match to TRBD2. This CDR3 has 13 residues. Trimming cost V 8 bases and J 6 bases; bases outside gene matches: 6. In germline, CDR1 is MRHNA, CDR2 SNTAGT. The CDR3 protein is CASARGEAGELFF. DNA of the CDR3: TGTGCCAGCGCCCGGGGGGAAGCCGGGGAGCTGTTTTTT.

The CDR3 sequence is CASSLARETQYF. The CDR3 DNA sequence: TGCGCCAGCAGCTTGGCGAGAGAGACCCAGTACTTC. The J gene is TRBJ2-5, the V gene TRBV5-1, with D hard to call. Germline V gene sequence: CDR1 SGHRS, CDR2 YFSETQ. Trimming shortened V by 0 bases and J by 4 bases, and 4 bases separated the two germline ends. The CDR3 extends over 12 amino acids.

This clonotype has only a few counts. The chain carries TRBV28 and TRBJ2-7; 7 positions match TRBD2. CDR1 is MDHEN and CDR2 is SYDVKM in the germline V gene. This CDR3 spans 13 amino acids. Trimming cost V 11 bases and J 3 bases; bases outside gene matches: 10. This chain's CDR3 is CASRGEPVYEQYF. In DNA form, the CDR3 reads TGTGCCTCCCGGGGGGAACCCGTCTACGAGCAGTACTTC.

CDR3 residues: CSVSTSNEQFF. In DNA form, the CDR3 reads TGCAGCGTGTCGACTAGCAATGAGCAGTTCTTC. The chain employs TRBV29-1 and TRBJ2-1, with a possible D match to TRBD2 (6 bases). Germline V gene lookup returns CDR1 SQVTM and CDR2 ANQGSEA. With 6 bases removed from V and 6 bases from J, the gap between germline ends came to 9 bases. CDR3 size: 11 residues.

The V call is TRBV6-5, the J call TRBJ1-2; D is ambiguous. Germline assignment: CDR1 MNHEY and CDR2 SVGAGI. The CDR3 extends over 11 amino acids. V gave up 11 bases and J gave up 2 bases, with 9 bases separating them. The CDR3, as DNA: TGTGCCTCCAGGTCAAACTATGGCTACACCTTC. It is translated as CASRSNYGYTF.

The chain joins TRBV18 to TRBJ2-6; 8 bases are shared with TRBD1. Germline V gene lookup returns CDR1 KGHSH and CDR2 LQKENI. The CDR3 spans 16 residues. Trimming took 3 bases from V and 4 from J; bases not matched to a gene: 5. The CDR3 DNA reads TGTGCCAGCTCACCCTTGACAGGGGCAGGGGCCAACGTCCTGACTTTC. The encoded protein is CASSPLTGAGANVLTF.

J is TRBJ1-2 and V is TRBV28; D unclear. The V gene's germline CDR1 is MDHEN and CDR2 SYDVKM. V was shortened by 3 bases and J by 4 bases, with 9 bases between the two germline ends. This CDR3 is 13 amino acids long. For the CDR3, the DNA is TGTGCCAGCAGTTTTGCCCCTTCCTATGGCTACACCTTC. Protein: CASSFAPSYGYTF.

The CDR3 sequence: CASSPLPGRPYF. CDR3 DNA sequence: TGTGCCAGCAGTCCTCTCCCGGGACGCCCCTACTTC. This chain joins TRBV28 and TRBJ2-7; D possibly uses TRBD1 or TRBD2 (5 bases each). The CDR3 extends over 12 amino acids. V lost 5 bases and J 13 bases, leaving 18 bases between the germline ends. Germline V gene sequence: CDR1 MDHEN, CDR2 SYDVKM.

This clonotype has only a few counts. The V call is TRBV28, the J call TRBJ2-7; D may correspond to TRBD1 or TRBD2 (5 bases each). The V end lost 4 bases, the J end lost 3 bases, and 19 bases lay between the germline ends. CDR1 and CDR2 (germline): MDHEN, SYDVKM. There are 16 residues in the CDR3. The DNA of the CDR3 is TGTGCCAGCAGTTCGCCGGGCTCGAGGGGATACTACGAGCAGTACTTC. Amino acids: CASSSPGSRGYYEQYF.

The table lists this clonotype with a few counts. The J gene is TRBJ2-1, the V gene TRBV3-1, with a possible D match to TRBD2 (5 bases). V was cut by 5 bases and J by 8 bases, with 13 bases left in between. The length of the CDR3 is 13 residues. CDR1 LGHDT and CDR2 YNNKEL come from the germline V gene (reference sequence). The CDR3 is CASSEVLAYEQFF. DNA of the CDR3: TGTGCCAGCAGCGAGGTGCTAGCATATGAGCAGTTCTTC.

This clonotype occurred many times. J is TRBJ1-1 and V is TRBV29-1, with D tentatively TRBD1 (6 bases). The CDR3 spans 12 residues. Per germline, CDR1 SQVTM and CDR2 ANQGSEA. V lost 5 bases and J 4 bases, leaving 11 bases between the germline ends. CDR3 protein: CSVRLGATEAFF. Written as DNA, the CDR3 is TGCAGCGTTAGACTGGGGGCCACTGAAGCTTTCTTT.

The rearrangement uses TRBV15 and TRBJ2-1, with a tentative D call TRBD2 (6 bases). CDR1 and CDR2 (germline): LNHNV, YYDKDF (reference sequence). Trimming left V 3 bases short and J 0 bases short, with 18 bases between. The CDR3 spans 18 residues. CDR3 DNA sequence: TGTGCCACCAGCAGGCCGGTGACTAGACCAAGCTCCTACAATGAGCAGTTCTTC. Its translation is CATSRPVTRPSSYNEQFF. The whole variable domain, filled in from reference TRBV15 and TRBJ2-1, reads DAMVIQNPRYQVTQFGKPVTLSCSQTLNHNVMYWYQQKSSQAPKLLFHYYDKDFNNEADTPDNFQSRRPNTSFCFLDIRSPGLGDTAMYLCATSRPVTRPSSYNEQFFGPGTRLTVL.

This clonotype was recorded a few times. The chain joins TRBV28 to TRBJ1-5, with D possibly being TRBD1 (6 bases). The ends were cut back, 2 bases at V and 6 bases at J, with 14 bases in the middle. This CDR3 is 15 amino acids long. Germline CDR1 MDHEN, CDR2 SYDVKM. The DNA of the CDR3 is TGTGCCAGCAGTTTAGTGGGGGCGCCTGGTCAGCCCCAGCATTTT. It codes for CASSLVGAPGQPQHF.

This clonotype was seen only a few times. J is TRBJ1-1 and V is TRBV9; no clear D gene. Per the germline V gene, CDR1 is SGDLS and CDR2 is YYNGEE. CDR3 length: 12 amino acids. The germline V and J ends were trimmed by 4 bases and 1 base, with 5 bases remaining between them. The CDR3, as DNA: TGTGCCAGCAGCACCAAGAACACTGAAGCTTTCTTT. It is translated as CASSTKNTEAFF.

This clonotype was seen only a few times. J is TRBJ1-1 and V is TRBV10-2; TRBD1 is a possible D gene (5 bases). CDR1 is WSHSY and CDR2 is SAAADI in the germline V gene. The ends were cut back, 4 bases at V and 6 bases at J, with 18 bases in the middle. This CDR3 is 15 amino acids long. The CDR3 DNA is TGCGCCAGCAGTGTCCCGAGGGGCGCTCAATCTGAAGCTTTCTTT. Protein product: CASSVPRGAQSEAFF.